What follows are 7 T cell receptor beta chains derived from one specimen sequenced in a study of T cell repertoires in cytomegalovirus infection. These receptors have no known antigen. TCRdb fed the reads into MiXCR, producing one record per CDR3 protein. The sample has about 920,000 distinct CDR3 sequences, approximately 31% seen once. The sequenced sample was cultured CD8+ T cells from PBMCs, obtained from culture after CMV antigen stimulation. Receptors were obtained from a human donor in good health (CMV status not recorded). Some clones in this sample may be carry-over from other donors' samples.

The rearrangement uses TRBV15 and TRBJ2-6, with D unclear. This CDR3 is built from 15 residues. Per germline, CDR1 LNHNV and CDR2 YYDKDF (reference sequence). V was cut by 1 base and J by 2 bases, with 6 bases left in between. The CDR3 region is CATSRGVAGANVLTF. The CDR3 coding sequence is TGTGCCACCAGCAGAGGGGTAGCTGGGGCCAACGTCCTGACTTTC.

On this clonotype: A much larger clonotype is one base distant, so this may be a read error. V and J are TRBV7-6 and TRBJ2-1; 9 bases are shared with TRBD2. CDR3 length: 15 amino acids. Germline CDR1 is SGHVS and CDR2 is FNYEAQ. The CDR3 DNA is TGTACCAGCAGCTTATTAGGACTAGCGACCCGCGAGCAGTTCTTC. Amino acid sequence: CTSSLLGLATREQFF.

DNA of the CDR3: TGTGCCAGCAGCCTTCGACAGGGAAGCAATGAGCAGTTCTTC. Translating it yields CASSLRQGSNEQFF. This sequence joins TRBV7-9 and TRBJ2-1, with 7 bases identical to TRBD1. Germline values: CDR1 SEHNR, CDR2 FQNEAQ (reference sequence). This CDR3 has 14 amino acids. V lost 5 bases and J lost 6; bases outside the gene matches: 7.

J is TRBJ1-1 and V is TRBV28; 7 nucleotides agree with TRBD1. The trim removed 6 bases at V and 0 bases at J, leaving 10 bases unmatched. The germline V gene encodes CDR1 MDHEN and CDR2 SYDVKM. The CDR3 spans 16 residues. CDR3 amino acids: CASSRKTGTMNTEAFF. The CDR3 bases are TGTGCCAGCAGCCGTAAGACAGGGACCATGAACACTGAAGCTTTCTTT. The full variable domain, completed using reference TRBV28 and TRBJ1-1, is DVKVTQSSRYLVKRTGEKVFLECVQDMDHENMFWYRQDPGLGLRLIYFSYDVKMKEKGDIPEGYSVSREKKERFSLILESASTNQTSMYLCASSRKTGTMNTEAFFGQGTRLTVV.

This clonotype was detected only a few times. The CDR3 coding sequence is TGTGCCAGCAGGTCTCGAGACAGGGGCTACAATGAGCAGTTCTTC. Translation: CASRSRDRGYNEQFF. The chain is built from TRBV11-2 and TRBJ2-1; TRBD1 aligns across 8 bases. Per the germline V gene, CDR1 is SGHAT and CDR2 is FQNNGV. V lost 6 bases, J lost 3 bases, and 7 bases stayed unmatched. The CDR3 is made up of 15 amino acids.

This chain joins TRBV11-2 and TRBJ2-2, with D perhaps TRBD1 (6 bases). Germline CDR1 reads SGHAT; CDR2 reads FQNNGV. V lost 5 bases to trimming and J lost 0 bases, with 13 bases between them. This CDR3 has 16 residues. This chain's CDR3 is CASSPYTGPNTGELFF. Written as DNA, the CDR3 is TGTGCCAGCAGCCCGTACACAGGGCCGAACACCGGGGAGCTGTTTTTT.

The V call is TRBV27, the J call TRBJ2-1, with a weak D call TRBD1 (5 bases). The CDR3 consists of 16 residues. Per germline, CDR1 MNHEY and CDR2 SMNVEV (reference sequence). Between the trimmed V and J ends, which lost 8 bases and 2 bases, there was a span of 19 bases. The CDR3 bases are TGTGCCAGCGCCACGATGAAGGGGAACACCTACAATGAGCAGTTCTTC. It codes for CASATMKGNTYNEQFF.